The 28 T cell receptor beta chains below come from one sample, sequenced in a study of blood T cell repertoires in COVID-19 (dated by TCRdb to about 2020). The receptor library was made with the immunoSEQ multiplex PCR assay. Not all clones reach the TCRdb copy of this immuneACCESS table, which keeps in-frame sequences only. Checked studies attribute under half of the gap to unresolved V genes and leave the rest unexplained. This sample comprises over 150,000 clones, 70% to 85% of them detected only once. About 20% of the sample is held by the ten biggest clonotypes. The sequenced sample was PBMCs or T cells enriched from blood (not recorded which). The origin of the receptors is a woman between 65 and 79 years old in a cohort exposed to, infected with or recovered from COVID-19 (not recorded which).

This chain joins TRBV19 and TRBJ1-1; 7 positions match TRBD1. V lost 6 bases to trimming and J lost 7 bases; unmatched junction nucleotides: 11. Per the germline V gene, CDR1 is LNHDA and CDR2 is SQIVND (reference sequence). The CDR3 is made up of 14 amino acids. The CDR3, as DNA: TGTGCCAGTAGGATGACAGGGAGGTCCTTTGAAGCTTTCTTT. It is translated as CASRMTGRSFEAFF.

The V and J genes are TRBV3-1 (or the pseudogene TRBV3-2) and TRBJ2-5; D is unclear. CDR1 and CDR2 (germline): LGHDT, YNNKEL (reference sequence). Trimming pared 4 bases from V and 5 bases from J, leaving 17 bases between. The length of the CDR3 is 15 residues. The CDR3 region is CASSPRIAQLETQYF. As DNA, the CDR3 is TGTGCCAGCAGCCCTAGGATAGCTCAGTTGGAGACCCAGTACTTC.

This clone was counted once. The gene calls are TRBV7-3 and TRBJ2-3; D may be TRBD1 (6 bases). This CDR3 is 16 amino acids long. Germline V gene sequence: CDR1 SGHTA, CDR2 FQGTGA. Between the trimmed V and J ends, which lost 3 bases and 1 base, there was a span of 14 bases. Here the CDR3 DNA reads TGTGCCAGCAGCTTGAACAGGGTGTTGGGCACAGATACGCAGTATTTT. Protein sequence: CASSLNRVLGTDTQYF.

The chain employs TRBV28 and TRBJ2-7; D perhaps matches TRBD1 (6 bases). Trimming removed 5 bases from V and 2 bases from J, with 13 bases in between. Germline V lookup: CDR1 MDHEN, CDR2 SYDVKM. This CDR3 comprises 14 residues. The CDR3 protein is CASSDFWDTYEQYF. The CDR3 nucleotides are TGTGCCAGCAGTGACTTCTGGGACACCTACGAGCAGTACTTC.

This chain joins TRBV15 and TRBJ2-7; 14 positions agree with TRBD2. From germline, CDR1 is LNHNV and CDR2 YYDKDF (reference sequence). The V segment lost 3 bases and the J segment 5 bases; nucleotides outside the gene matches: 9. The CDR3 spans 17 residues. The CDR3 bases are TGTGCCACCAGCAGGGACCTCGGGACTAGCGGGAGAGACGAGCAGTACTTC. This encodes CATSRDLGTSGRDEQYF.

The J gene is TRBJ1-1, the V gene TRBV6-6; D unresolved. Trimming removed 2 bases at V and 4 bases at J, with 8 bases between. This CDR3 has 13 residues. Germline V CDR1 and CDR2: MNHNY, SVGAGI (reference sequence). DNA of the CDR3: TGTGCCAGCAGTTACACCCGGGGCACTGAAGCTTTCTTT. The encoded protein is CASSYTRGTEAFF.

The chain combines TRBV5-1 with TRBJ2-7; D gene ambiguous. The CDR3 contains 13 residues. V was pared by 1 base and J by 4 bases, with 9 bases between. Germline V gene data show CDR1 as SGHRS and CDR2 as YFSETQ. The CDR3 DNA sequence: TGCGCCAGCAGCTTGTTCGGAGAGTACGAGCAGTACTTC. This codes for CASSLFGEYEQYF.

The chain recombines TRBV20-1 with TRBJ2-7, with TRBD1 identical over 8 bases. The CDR3 runs 15 residues. The V gene end was trimmed by 5 bases and the J gene end by 4 bases; junction bases not matched to a gene: 13. Germline V gene lookup returns CDR1 DFQATT and CDR2 SNEGSKA (reference sequence). The CDR3 sequence: CSAGDRGQNLYEQYF. CDR3 nucleotide sequence: TGCAGTGCTGGTGACAGGGGCCAGAACCTGTACGAGCAGTACTTC.

On this clone itself: The junction does not match germline at one end; this may be a read error. The CDR3 region is CASSLVSDQPQHF. The CDR3 DNA reads as TGTGCCAGCAGCTTAGTTAGCGATCAGCCCCAGCATTTT. This sequence joins TRBV7-2 and TRBJ1-5; D gene uncertain. The germline V gene encodes CDR1 SGHTA and CDR2 FQGNSA. This CDR3 spans 13 amino acids.

The chain joins TRBV3-1 (or the pseudogene TRBV3-2) to TRBJ2-1; TRBD1 is a possible D gene (6 bases). Germline V gene data show CDR1 as LGHDT and CDR2 as YNNKEL (reference sequence). CDR3 length: 14 residues. The V end lost 4 bases, the J end lost 5 bases, and 12 bases lay between the germline ends. This chain's CDR3 is CASSLTGLDNEQFF. CDR3 in DNA: TGTGCCAGCAGCCTGACAGGCCTGGACAATGAGCAGTTCTTC.

The rearrangement links TRBV30 to TRBJ2-1; D is undetermined. Between the trimmed V and J ends, which lost 2 bases and 0 bases, there was a span of 17 bases. The CDR3 length is 17 residues. Germline V gene data show CDR1 as GTSNPN and CDR2 as SVGIG (reference sequence). CDR3: CAWSFPEALNSYNEQFF. The CDR3 DNA sequence: TGTGCCTGGAGTTTTCCCGAAGCTTTAAACTCCTACAATGAGCAGTTCTTC.

V is TRBV28 and J is TRBJ2-6; perhaps TRBD1 as D (5 bases). The germline V gene encodes CDR1 MDHEN and CDR2 SYDVKM. V was shortened by 6 bases and J by 2 bases, with 8 bases between the two germline ends. The CDR3 totals 14 residues. CDR3 coding DNA: TGTGCCAGCAGCTCCAGGGCTGGGGCCAACGTCCTGACTTTC. This translates into CASSSRAGANVLTF. The variable domain in full, with the rest retrieved from reference TRBV28 and TRBJ2-6, is DVKVTQSSRYLVKRTGEKVFLECVQDMDHENMFWYRQDPGLGLRLIYFSYDVKMKEKGDIPEGYSVSREKKERFSLILESASTNQTSMYLCASSSRAGANVLTFGAGSRLTVL.

This clone showed up just once. V is TRBV6-2 or TRBV6-3 and J is TRBJ2-7; D is undetermined. The CDR3 contains 13 residues. Trimming took off 5 bases at V and 1 base at J, with 9 bases between the two ends. The germline V gene has CDR1 MNHEY and CDR2 SVGEGT. The CDR3, as DNA: TGTGCCAGCAGTCCATTTAGTTCCTACGAGCAGTACTTC. Its translation is CASSPFSSYEQYF.

The rearrangement joins TRBV19 to TRBJ1-6; 8 bases match TRBD1. J was trimmed by 0 bases and V by 6 bases; bases with no gene match: 4. CDR3 length equals 16 residues. Germline assignment: CDR1 LNHDA and CDR2 SQIVND (reference sequence). The CDR3 sequence: CASRGQASSYNSPLHF. Written as DNA, the CDR3 is TGTGCCAGTAGGGGACAGGCGAGCTCCTATAATTCACCCCTCCACTTT.

J is TRBJ1-1 and V is TRBV7-6, with D possibly being TRBD1 (5 bases). From germline, CDR1 is SGHVS and CDR2 FNYEAQ. V lost 5 bases and J 1 base, leaving 14 bases between the germline ends. The CDR3 covers 15 residues. CDR3 nucleotides: TGTGCCAGCAGCCCCGGGGGACGGACGAACACTGAAGCTTTCTTT. This codes for CASSPGGRTNTEAFF.

The chain uses TRBV29-1 and TRBJ2-1; weak D call: TRBD2 (6 bases). The CDR3 contains 13 residues. The ends were cut back, 4 bases at V and 4 bases at J, with 11 bases in the middle. Per germline, CDR1 SQVTM and CDR2 ANQGSEA. CDR3 DNA sequence: TGCAGCGTTGGGTTAGCGGCTTACAATGAGCAGTTCTTC. It is translated as CSVGLAAYNEQFF.

This clone came up a few times. The V gene is TRBV7-8, the J gene TRBJ1-2; no reliable D call. The CDR3 is 13 residues long. The V end lost 1 base, the J end lost 8 bases, and 11 bases lay between the germline ends. Germline CDR1 reads SGHVS; CDR2 reads FQNEAQ. CDR3 DNA: TGTGCCAGCAGCTTAGTACGGCTCGGGGGCTACACCTTC. This codes for CASSLVRLGGYTF. Variable domain in full (rest from reference TRBV7-8 and TRBJ1-2): GAGVSQSPRYKVAKRGQDVALRCDPISGHVSLFWYQQALGQGPEFLTYFQNEAQLDKSGLPSDRFFAERPEGSVSTLKIQRTQQEDSAVYLCASSLVRLGGYTFGSGTRLTVV.

The chain uses TRBV27 and TRBJ2-5; no definite D call. Per germline, CDR1 MNHEY and CDR2 SMNVEV (reference sequence). This CDR3 has 13 amino acids. Deletions cut 2 bases from V and 2 bases from J, with 6 bases between. For the CDR3, the DNA is TGTGCCAGCAGTTTAGGCCAACAAGAGACCCAGTACTTC. The encoded protein is CASSLGQQETQYF.

The J gene is TRBJ2-1, the V gene TRBV4-3; 9 bases are shared with TRBD2. V dropped 5 bases and J dropped 9; count of bases not matched to a gene: 8. This CDR3 is 14 amino acids long. CDR1 and CDR2 from the germline V gene are LGHNA and YSLEER. CDR3 protein: CASSSLAGEREQFF. CDR3 DNA: TGCGCCAGCAGCTCCTTAGCGGGAGAACGTGAGCAGTTCTTC.

The chain uses TRBV6-1 and TRBJ2-5; the match to TRBD2 covers 8 bases. CDR3 length equals 14 residues. CDR1 and CDR2 from the germline V gene are MNHNS and SASEGT. The V segment lost 2 bases and the J segment 4 bases; nucleotides outside the gene matches: 3. In DNA form, the CDR3 reads TGTGCCAGCAGTGAATCGGCGGGAGGAGAGACCCAGTACTTC. It is translated as CASSESAGGETQYF.

The chain carries TRBV5-8 and TRBJ2-7; 7 bases are shared with TRBD1. The ends lost 2 bases at V and 3 bases at J; junction bases unmatched: 11. Germline-derived CDR1 and CDR2 are SGHTS and YDEGEE. The length of the CDR3 is 16 residues. The CDR3 sequence: CASSLPYRTGGYEQYF. The DNA for the CDR3 is TGTGCCAGCAGCTTACCATATCGGACAGGTGGCTACGAGCAGTACTTC.

V and J are TRBV27 and TRBJ2-2; D gene unclear. V was cut by 5 bases and J by 5 bases, with 24 bases left in between. This CDR3 spans 18 amino acids. Germline V lookup: CDR1 MNHEY, CDR2 SMNVEV (reference sequence). CDR3 protein: CASSPYVRPPGRTGELFF. CDR3 in DNA: TGTGCCAGCAGTCCTTATGTTCGCCCCCCAGGAAGGACCGGGGAGCTGTTTTTT.

V and J are TRBV5-6 and TRBJ2-7; the match to TRBD1 covers 8 bases. This CDR3 comprises 13 residues. V trimming: 2 bases; J trimming: 3 bases; junction bases outside the gene matches: 1. Germline assignment: CDR1 SGHDT and CDR2 YYEEEE. CDR3 nucleotides: TGTGCCAGCAGCTTCGGGACAGGCTACGAGCAGTACTTC. This codes for CASSFGTGYEQYF.

This chain joins TRBV18 and TRBJ2-2, with D hard to call. Per the germline V gene, CDR1 is KGHSH and CDR2 is LQKENI. The CDR3 is 13 residues long. Trimming pared 2 bases from V and 6 bases from J, leaving 7 bases between. The CDR3 DNA is TGTGCCAGCTCACCAACGGGTGCCGGGGAGCTGTTTTTT. Its translation: CASSPTGAGELFF.

V gene TRBV2 combines with J gene TRBJ2-7; tentatively, D is TRBD2 (6 bases). The V gene lost 10 bases and the J gene lost 3 bases, with 13 bases spanning the gap. Germline V CDR1 and CDR2: SNHLY, FYNNEI. This CDR3 is 12 amino acids long. Here the CDR3 reads CATRESDYEQYF. The DNA of the CDR3 is TGTGCCACCCGGGAGTCGGACTACGAGCAGTACTTC.

V is TRBV11-2 and J is TRBJ1-6; the D is unclear. The CDR3 covers 14 residues. Per germline, CDR1 SGHAT and CDR2 FQNNGV. Deletions cut 2 bases from V and 9 bases from J, with 11 bases between. CDR3 loop: CASSLTDIGSPLHF. DNA for the CDR3: TGTGCCAGCAGCTTAACAGACATTGGTTCACCCCTCCACTTT.

This rearrangement joins TRBV9 to TRBJ2-2; tentative D call: TRBD1 (6 bases). This CDR3 has 15 residues. V lost 4 bases and J 0 bases, leaving 10 bases between the germline ends. Germline-derived CDR1 and CDR2 are SGDLS and YYNGEE. The CDR3 here is CASSQQGANTGELFF. The CDR3 nucleotides are TGTGCCAGCAGCCAACAGGGAGCGAACACCGGGGAGCTGTTTTTT.

This chain connects TRBV27 to TRBJ2-1; 10 bases line up with TRBD2. V was clipped by 4 bases and J by 4 bases; unmatched bases: 7. From germline, CDR1 is MNHEY and CDR2 SMNVEV (reference sequence). The CDR3 length is 16 residues. The CDR3 sequence is CASSSELAGYYNEQFF. The CDR3 DNA reads as TGTGCCAGCAGTTCCGAACTAGCGGGATATTACAATGAGCAGTTCTTC.